One T cell receptor beta chain is described in this entry. Per the germline V gene, CDR1 is MDHEN and CDR2 is SYDVKM. The CDR3 spans 12 residues. Trimming took off 6 bases at V and 7 bases at J, with 9 bases between the two ends. This sample was taken from a study of blood T cell repertoires in COVID-19. At the level of the study: Samples representing acute and convalescent COVID-19 were sourced from the United States, Italy and Spain. PBMCs, B-cell-depleted T cells, or T cells provided the cDNA or gDNA that made up the material.

Repertoires were generated with immunoSEQ multiplex PCR, while TCRdb's copy carries only in-frame clones and drops some. The data hold about 190,000 clones, with roughly nine tenths observed a single time. The sequence derives from a young man with acute or convalescent COVID-19. The rearrangement links TRBV28 to TRBJ1-4; D gene unclear. Sequencing input: peripheral blood. The CDR3: CASSPLGEKLFF. CDR3 nucleotides: TGTGCCAGCAGCCCCCTCGGTGAAAAACTGTTTTTT.